This T cell receptor (beta chain) was found in a study of blood T cells in healthy people across ages (dated by TCRdb to about 2015). For context, the study as a whole: In model experiments, template switching captured roughly one uniquely barcoded TCR beta cDNA molecule for every two T cells. The donors were divided into four age groups: young (average 16 years), middle-aged (roughly 40), aged (about 60) and long-lived (roughly 88). Donors of different ages were randomly distributed across sequencing lanes to avoid experimental bias. Age-related changes in TCR beta repertoire diversity were measured in the study by deep sequencing normalized with unique cDNA molecular identifiers. The study analyzed two additional independent replicas of 1 million unique cDNA reads from the same blood draw for two donors, one aged 18 to 30 and one aged 80 or older.

Library generation was performed with 5' RACE. Sequencing used an Illumina HiSeq 2500. The second PCR ran for about 7 to 11 cycles and used a J-beta primer mix along with a sample-barcoded 5' primer. A template-switch 5' adaptor carrying 12 random nucleotides introduced a unique molecular identifier onto each TCR beta cDNA molecule. Each sample yielded at least 2.5 million CDR3-containing paired-end reads. First-strand cDNA was synthesized from all RNA with the Mint cDNA synthesis kit, primed by a TRBC-specific oligonucleotide. After uracil-DNA glycosylase treatment, a first 18-cycle PCR used universal primers M1SS and BC2_uni_R on all cDNA. Per the authors' processing: Normalization of each sample was performed by random selection of 1 million high-quality reads, each carrying a distinct molecular identifier. Instead of being binned into consensus sequences, reads that shared molecular identifiers were thrown out. MiTCR, run with a Q25 quality threshold and the strictest error-elimination algorithm, handled CDR3 identification, clonotype clustering and error correction. A nonparametric unseen species model with Euler transformation was used to estimate lower-bound total TCR beta diversity. TCRdb trimmed the raw reads at Q25, called clones with MiXCR and kept productive beta chains. For every CDR3 protein sequence, its rows merge into one entry that carries the most common genes and DNA. TCRdb, rather than the study authors, made the V and J calls. The sample profile shows 850,000 to 950,000 distinct CDR3 sequences; 25% to 35% of them were found once. Jointly, the top ten make up roughly 17% of the sample.

Study-wide conclusions, independent of this receptor: As age increased, observed TCR beta diversity per million T cells dropped in a roughly linear way, and a significant reduction was already evident by age roughly 36. Donor CMV infection status was unknown, potentially confounding age-related changes in expanded clonotypes. There was a strong correlation between observed TCR beta diversity and the percentage of naive T cells measured by flow cytometry. Total diversity estimates from one million sequenced T cells were considered lower bounds and underestimates. Because profiling used bulk unsorted PBMCs, naive and antigen-experienced compartments could not be compared conclusively. Compared with the aged group, the long-lived group had more naive CD4+ T cells, fewer expanded clones and increased TCR diversity, suggesting age selection.

CDR1 MNHNS and CDR2 SASEGT were looked up in the germline V gene. The CDR3 contains 13 residues, cysteine and phenylalanine counted. Just the 39-base CDR3 DNA is kept, in frame starting at base 1. V loses 11 bases, J loses 5 bases, and the germline ends lie 15 bases apart. A note on this clonotype: No cognate antigen has been identified for it. There are no base qualities to consult, and no much larger clone falls within one base.

Systemically healthy Caucasian individuals from Russia, around 38 in total and aged roughly 6 to 100 years, were included as donors. Around 10 milliliters of peripheral blood were collected from each donor into EDTA-treated Vacutainer tubes. Ficoll-Paque density-gradient centrifugation was used to isolate PBMCs, with at least 7 million per sample. Total RNA, at least 6 micrograms per sample, was extracted from PBMCs with Trizol reagent. Naive CD45RAhigh/CD27high T cell percentages were measured by flow cytometry on a PBMC aliquot from every donor. This TCR came from a woman of 80 years or more in good health. The chain links TRBV6-1 with TRBJ1-4; the D region possibly corresponds to TRBD1 (6 bases align). Sequencing was done on a sample of blood. The CDR3 loop reads CAGSGVSNEKLFF. Here is the DNA: TGTGCCGGATCAGGGGTTTCAAATGAAAAACTGTTTTTT.